This TCR beta chain comes out of a study of blood T cell repertoires in COVID-19. Symptom resolution, clearance, or two negative PCRs marked donors in Cohort 3 as recovered. Produced via immunoSEQ multiplex PCR; TCRdb's table is partial and in-frame only. The table has hundreds of thousands of clones, roughly 86% seen once. Germline V gene data show CDR1 as LGHNA and CDR2 as YNFKEQ. The CDR3 covers 19 residues. Unmatched junction bases numbered 14, after V lost 0 bases and J lost 2 bases. The chain combines TRBV4-2 with TRBJ2-3; 7 nucleotides agree with TRBD2. The sequence was collected from a woman between 18 and 29 years old who had recovered from COVID-19. Sequencing used PBMCs or T cells enriched from blood (not recorded which). The CDR3 nucleotides are TGTGCCAGCAGCCAAGATCCGGTCTATGGGCGGGGGAACACAGATACGCAGTATTTT. This codes for CASSQDPVYGRGNTDTQYF.